These T cell receptor beta chains were read from a single sample in a study of CD8 T cells in Susac syndrome. TCRdb analysed the immunoSEQ multiplex PCR reads with MiXCR anew, one entry per CDR3 protein. Of 150,000 to 200,000 distinct CDR3 sequences in the sample, 85% to 95% are singletons; the top ten hold around 0.13%. The specimen sequenced was CD4+ T cells from PBMCs. The receptors stem from a human donor in good health. Both conserved end residues are trimmed from each CDR3. A row's size may be missing; if present it is once, few, many or a size class.

13 . TRBJ2-2 TRBV12-3/TRBV12-4 ASRMTSGVTGELF
14 . TRBJ1-4 TRBV15 ATSRVERRNNEKLF
11 . TRBJ2-7 TRBV10-3 AISEGQGYEQY
14 . TRBJ1-3 TRBV27 ASSFKGFPSGNTIY
14 . TRBJ2-2 TRBV30 AWSTRGAMNTGELF
13 . TRBJ2-3 TRBV6-5 ASRATGGGTDTQY
14 . TRBJ2-3 TRBV7-6 ASSLQSGARTDTQY
9 . TRBJ2-7 TRBV20-1 SAPRVDEQY
11 . TRBJ1-4 TRBV20-1 SAREGTNEKLF
11 . TRBJ2-1 TRBV7-6 ASSFLAWNEQF
14 . TRBJ1-6 TRBV25-1 ASSELRARDDSPLH
12 . TRBJ2-1 TRBV29-1 SGGDRGGYNEQF
11 . TRBJ1-1 TRBV12-3/TRBV12-4 ASSLLGATEAF
11 . TRBJ2-7 TRBV3-1 ASSRAQFGEQY
13 . TRBJ2-7 TRBV5-4 ASSLGTGYSYEQY
13 . TRBJ1-4 TRBV6-6 ASSYSADTVEKLF
11 . TRBJ2-6 TRBV6-5 ASSSAGANVLT
12 . TRBJ1-1 TRBV5-1 ASSVSRGNTEAF
13 . TRBJ2-4 TRBV9 ASSLSDSRGDIQY
16 once TRBJ2-7 TRBV5-1 ASSLGGAWTGSTYEQY
12 once TRBJ2-5 TRBV6-6 ASSRMGTEETQY
13 . TRBJ1-6 TRBV5-1 ASSPEGQGLSPLH
12 . TRBJ1-1 TRBV12-3/TRBV12-4 ASSLTGGWTEAF
12 . TRBJ2-7 TRBV4-1 ASSQERSSYEQY
15 . TRBJ1-2 TRBV6-1 ASSEPGGRGSWYGYT
13 . TRBJ1-1 TRBV5-4 ASSPGLTESTEAF
11 . TRBJ1-4 TRBV29-1 SVRGQGDEKLF
12 few TRBJ2-7 TRBV7-2 ASSRRQGTYEQY
12 . TRBJ2-3 TRBV5-1 ASSPRDGGDTQY
14 once TRBJ2-7 TRBV6-6 ASSSLLGVGGGEQY
12 . TRBJ1-1 TRBV15 ATSRGEVGTEAF
15 . TRBJ2-3 TRBV3-1 ASSQDFSSGGTDTQY
14 . TRBJ2-3 TRBV7-2 ASSYGLAGGGDTQY
14 . TRBJ2-1 TRBV3-1 ASSQAANPLGNEQF
12 . TRBJ2-1 TRBV2 AGSSSGGDNEQF
10 . TRBJ1-6 TRBV5-1 ASSVYNSPLH
14 . TRBJ2-2 TRBV9 ASSPRGDWNTGELF
14 . TRBJ2-1 TRBV6-6 ATTGGVLRSYNEQF
12 . TRBJ2-5 TRBV20-1 SAPRWGDQETQY
13 . TRBJ1-1 TRBV27 ASSLRGWWNTEAF
11 . TRBJ1-5 TRBV5-1 ASSLEGYEPQH
14 . TRBJ2-2 TRBV7-2 ASSPLAGGWTGELF
13 . TRBJ1-2 TRBV11-1 ASSPGQGPRGGYT
11 . TRBJ2-7 TRBV5-1 ASSGDLTYEQY
12 . TRBJ1-2 TRBV2 ASRGDRTNYGYT
11 . TRBJ1-6 TRBV29-1 SVGQGASSPLH